The 19 T cell receptor beta chains below were found in one sample sequenced in a study of shared clonotypes between healthy human individuals. The data were produced by immunoSEQ multiplex PCR, yet TCRdb's version contains in-frame clones alone and is incomplete. The sample includes around 1,000,000 clones, around 77% seen only once; the top ten take roughly 0.83%. Sequenced material: memory CD4+ T cells from PBMCs. Subset defined: CD45RA-negative fraction. The receptors stem from a young man in good health. Some clones in this sample may be carry-over from other donors' samples.

This clone has just one count. The chain combines TRBV12-2 with TRBJ1-1; the D call of TRBD1 is as the table states it, not checked on the DNA. TRBV12-2 is shown as a pseudogene. This CDR3 spans 18 amino acids. The CDR3, as DNA: TGTGCAAGTCGCTTAGCGTCGTCCCGGGACAGGGTGAACACTGAAGCTTTCTTT. Amino acid sequence: CASRLASSRDRVNTEAFF.

A remark on this clone: An end of the junction differs from the germline gene, which may be a read error. This chain connects TRBV27 to TRBJ1-2; the D is unclear. Germline V lookup: CDR1 MNHEY, CDR2 SMNVEV (reference sequence). There are 15 residues in the CDR3. The CDR3 DNA reads TGTGCCAGCAATTTAAGGGCAGGCTGGAACTATGGCTACACCTTC. This translates into CASNLRAGWNYGYTF.

The chain recombines TRBV19 with TRBJ2-2, with 8 bases identical to TRBD2. The CDR3 consists of 14 residues. V shed 7 bases and J 6 bases; nucleotides not matched to a gene: 7. From germline, CDR1 is LNHDA and CDR2 SQIVND (reference sequence). The chain's CDR3 is CASNPAGASGELFF. CDR3 coding DNA: TGTGCCAGTAATCCAGCGGGGGCGTCCGGGGAGCTGTTTTTT.

The gene calls are TRBV5-5 and TRBJ2-5; 15 nucleotides agree with TRBD2. This CDR3 comprises 15 residues. Germline trimming cut 7 bases from V and 2 bases from J; bases unmatched to any gene: 3. Germline V gives CDR1 SGHKS, CDR2 YYEKEE (reference sequence). The CDR3 region has the DNA TGTGCCAGCGGTGGACTAGCGGGAGGGCAAGAGACCCAGTACTTC. Residues: CASGGLAGGQETQYF.

The chain couples TRBV27 to TRBJ1-2; the D is unclear. In germline, CDR1 is MNHEY, CDR2 SMNVEV (reference sequence). V lost 6 bases and J lost 7, with 21 bases in between. This CDR3 has 15 amino acids. DNA for the CDR3: TGTGCCAGCAGCCCCGGACGGTGGGATCCTCGTGGCTACACCTTC. Translated: CASSPGRWDPRGYTF.

The CDR3 region has the DNA TGTGCCAGCAGTTCCCTGGGCGGGCTGACCTACAATGAGCAGTTCTTC. Encoded protein: CASSSLGGLTYNEQFF. The V gene is TRBV28, the J gene TRBJ2-1; D may be TRBD2 (5 bases). Trimming removed 4 bases at V and 2 bases at J, with 15 bases between. The CDR3 sequence is 16 residues long. Germline V gives CDR1 MDHEN, CDR2 SYDVKM.

The V call is TRBV15, the J call TRBJ2-1; D possibly corresponds to TRBD2 (6 bases). Germline V gives CDR1 LNHNV, CDR2 YYDKDF (reference sequence). The CDR3 is 14 amino acids. Between the trimmed V and J ends, which lost 0 bases and 8 bases, there was a span of 11 bases. The CDR3 spells CATSRDGASDEQFF. In DNA, the CDR3 is TGTGCCACCAGCAGAGATGGGGCTAGCGATGAGCAGTTCTTC.

This chain uses TRBV5-1 with TRBJ2-4, with D possibly TRBD1 on 6 matching bases. The germline CDR1 and CDR2 sequences are SGHRS and YFSETQ. Trimming shortened V by 4 bases and J by 8 bases, and 16 bases separated the two germline ends. The CDR3 totals 14 residues. Written as DNA, the CDR3 is TGCGCCAGCAGCCCCGGGACACCCTTGGACATTCAGTACTTC. Protein product: CASSPGTPLDIQYF.

The chain is built from TRBV5-6 and TRBJ1-1; the match to TRBD1 covers 7 bases. CDR3 length equals 16 residues. Losses at the gene ends were 0 bases for V and 0 bases for J; bases not matched to a gene: 5. Germline V lookup: CDR1 SGHDT, CDR2 YYEEEE. The CDR3 sequence is CASSLEEGAVNTEAFF. The CDR3 DNA reads as TGTGCCAGCAGCTTGGAAGAGGGGGCTGTGAACACTGAAGCTTTCTTT.

This chain connects TRBV30 to TRBJ1-6; possible D gene TRBD1, 5 bases. Trimming took 8 bases from V and 0 from J, leaving 17 bases between them. The CDR3 length is 16 residues. The germline V gene encodes CDR1 GTSNPN and CDR2 SVGIG (reference sequence). CDR3 in amino acids: CAGTGTESSYNSPLHF. The CDR3 bases are TGTGCCGGGACCGGGACGGAGAGCTCCTATAATTCACCCCTCCACTTT.

The rearrangement uses TRBV20-1 and TRBJ2-7; the D is unclear. The CDR3 runs 11 residues. The V gene lost 4 bases and the J gene lost 0 bases, with 4 bases spanning the gap. CDR1 and CDR2 from the germline V gene are DFQATT and SNEGSKA (reference sequence). The CDR3 here is CSATPSYEQYF. The CDR3 DNA sequence: TGCAGTGCTACCCCCTCCTACGAGCAGTACTTC.

The chain joins TRBV28 to TRBJ2-3; TRBD2 matches 12 bases. Germline-derived CDR1 and CDR2 are MDHEN and SYDVKM. J was trimmed by 6 bases and V by 4 bases; bases with no gene match: 5. The CDR3 extends over 15 amino acids. The CDR3 DNA reads TGTGCCAGCAGTTCTAGCGGGAGGGCCGCCGATACGCAGTATTTT. Its protein is CASSSSGRAADTQYF.

The chain recombines TRBV7-9 with TRBJ1-1; D unclear. V was pared by 3 bases and J by 3 bases, with 8 bases between. CDR1 and CDR2 from the germline V gene are SEHNR and FQNEAQ (reference sequence). The CDR3 covers 13 residues. The CDR3 is CASSFTAYTEAFF. CDR3 bases: TGTGCCAGCAGCTTTACGGCTTACACTGAAGCTTTCTTT.

This chain uses TRBV28 with TRBJ2-7; possible D gene TRBD2, 5 bases. V dropped 2 bases and J dropped 6 bases, with 8 bases sitting between them. This CDR3 contains 12 residues. The germline V gene encodes CDR1 MDHEN and CDR2 SYDVKM. The CDR3, as DNA: TGTGCCAGCAGTTTAAGGGCGGGCGAGCAGTACTTC. Protein sequence: CASSLRAGEQYF.

This sequence joins TRBV6-1 and TRBJ1-1; perhaps TRBD1 as D (6 bases). Germline V CDR1 and CDR2: MNHNS, SASEGT. Trimming removed 10 bases at V and 5 bases at J, with 23 bases between. The CDR3 covers 15 residues. The CDR3 is CATGGPRGRRTEAFF. DNA of the CDR3: TGTGCCACTGGGGGACCCAGGGGCAGGAGGACTGAAGCTTTCTTT.

The chain links TRBV28 to TRBJ2-3; 10 bases map to TRBD2. V gave up 3 bases and J gave up 0 bases; unmatched junction bases: 9. Germline V gives CDR1 MDHEN, CDR2 SYDVKM. The CDR3 spans 18 residues. The CDR3 loop reads CASSFTPLAGASTDTQYF. CDR3 coding DNA: TGTGCCAGCAGTTTTACCCCGCTAGCGGGGGCTAGCACAGATACGCAGTATTTT.

Notes on this clone: A much larger clone lies a single base off, so this may be a read error. This sample also contains other DNA sequences that code for the same CDR3. The chain has TRBV18 and TRBJ2-7; 12 bases align to TRBD2. Germline CDR1 reads KGHSH; CDR2 reads LQKENI. This CDR3 has 17 amino acids. CDR3 loop: CASSPGAGLAGIYEQYF. For the CDR3, the DNA is TGTGCTAGCTCCCCGGGGGCAGGACTAGCGGGAATCTACGAGCAGTACTTC.

The J gene is TRBJ2-3, the V gene TRBV11-3; 7 bases line up with TRBD1. The V gene end was trimmed by 0 bases and the J gene end by 2 bases; junction bases not matched to a gene: 14. The CDR3 is made up of 19 amino acids. Germline lookup yields CDR1 SGHNT and CDR2 YENEEA. The DNA of the CDR3 is TGTGCCAGCAGCTTAGATCACAGGACTCGGGACAGACACACAGATACGCAGTATTTT. This encodes CASSLDHRTRDRHTDTQYF.

V gene TRBV7-3 combines with J gene TRBJ2-2; 7 positions match TRBD2. This CDR3 has 14 amino acids. From germline, CDR1 is SGHTA and CDR2 FQGTGA. Unmatched junction bases numbered 6, after V lost 5 bases and J lost 6 bases. CDR3 sequence reads: CASSDTSAAGELFF. Here the CDR3 DNA reads TGTGCCAGCAGCGACACTAGCGCTGCCGGGGAGCTGTTTTTT.